This T cell receptor (beta chain) was sequenced in a study of T cells in Graves' hyperthyroidism and ophthalmopathy. Study-level information: Peripheral blood was drawn at first diagnosis, prior to all treatment.

Germline loops: CDR1 KGHSH, CDR2 LQKENI. This CDR3 contains 14 residues. Unmatched junction bases numbered 2, after V lost 3 bases and J lost 5 bases. In its sample, this clonotype was seen many times. Template material for amplifying TCR beta CDR3 regions consisted of RNA transcripts. The HTBI set primed first-round TCR CDR3 RT-PCR. From the multiplex PCR reads, TCRdb called clonotypes with MiXCR, one entry per CDR3 protein. The sample lists some 400,000 distinct CDR3 sequences; around 14% were seen once. The rearrangement links TRBV18 to TRBJ2-7, with 12 bases lining up with TRBD1. The clonotype comes from a woman aged 60-75 years with Graves' hyperthyroidism. Sequenced sample: blood. As DNA, the CDR3 is TGTGCCAGCTCACCGGGACAGGGGGCTGACGAGCAGTACTTC. It is translated as CASSPGQGADEQYF. The complete variable domain, with remaining parts taken from reference TRBV18 and TRBJ2-7, reads NAGVMQNPRHLVRRRGQEARLRCSPMKGHSHVYWYRQLPEEGLKFMVYLQKENIIDESGMPKERFSAEFPKEGPSILRIQQVVRGDSAAYFCASSPGQGADEQYFGPGTRLTVT.